This is a list of T cell receptor beta chains from one sample in a study of blood T cell repertoires in COVID-19. Libraries were prepared by immunoSEQ multiplex PCR; TCRdb keeps only in-frame clonotypes and omits some of them. Of 60,000 or so clones listed, about 80% are singletons. The sample taken for sequencing was peripheral blood. Receptors originate from a man aged 55 to 70 with acute or convalescent COVID-19. Each CDR3 is given with its conserved first and last residue. A D gene is named only where the DNA matches it firmly. Rows may omit the clone size; those that give it use once, few, many or a size class.

V	size	J	D	CDR3	DNA
TRBV6-1	NA	TRBJ1-3	NA	CASSRGGPSGNTIYF	TGTGCCAGCAGTCGGGGGGGCCCCTCTGGAAACACCATATATTTT
TRBV5-1	NA	TRBJ2-7	TRBD1	CASSPRTGAAEQYF	TGCGCCAGCAGCCCCCGGACAGGGGCTGCGGAGCAGTACTTC
TRBV30	NA	TRBJ2-3	TRBD1	CAWTKPGDRESTDTQYF	TGTGCCTGGACCAAGCCCGGGGACAGGGAGAGTACAGATACGCAGTATTTT
TRBV6-1	NA	TRBJ2-7	TRBD2	CASSEGVAGGYEQYF	TGTGCCAGCAGTGAAGGAGTAGCGGGGGGATACGAGCAGTACTTC
TRBV24-1	once	TRBJ1-2	NA	CATSDPHEAAFYGYTF	TGTGCCACCAGTGACCCACACGAGGCAGCCTTCTATGGCTACACCTTC
TRBV7-9	once	TRBJ2-1	NA	CASSSHTPGKPPNEQFF	TGTGCCAGCAGCTCACATACCCCCGGGAAGCCTCCCAATGAGCAGTTCTTC
TRBV5-5	NA	TRBJ1-1	TRBD1	CASSTTGANTEAFF	TGTGCCAGCAGCACGACAGGGGCTAACACTGAAGCTTTCTTT
TRBV7-3	NA	TRBJ1-3	NA	CASSLQGANSGNTIYF	TGTGCCAGCAGCTTGCAAGGGGCAAACTCTGGAAACACCATATATTTT
TRBV7-9	NA	TRBJ2-5	TRBD1	CASSLATGVKRTQYF	TGTGCCAGCAGCTTAGCTACAGGGGTAAAGAGGACCCAGTACTTC
TRBV2	NA	TRBJ2-5	TRBD1	CASSDRGETQYF	TGTGCCAGCAGTGACAGGGGGGAGACCCAGTACTTC
TRBV19	NA	TRBJ1-4	NA	CASSMMINTWREKLFF	TGTGCCAGTAGTATGATGATTAATACCTGGAGGGAAAAACTGTTTTTT
TRBV11-2	NA	TRBJ2-1	NA	CASSLTEPGVRRPTFFQFF	TGTGCCAGCAGCTTAACGGAGCCAGGGGTGAGACGGCCTACCTTCTTCCAGTTCTTC
TRBV2	NA	TRBJ2-7	NA	CASSDISYEQYF	TGTGCCAGCTCCGACATTTCCTACGAGCAGTACTTC
TRBV5-6	NA	TRBJ1-2	TRBD1	CASRSRGNPYVDGYTF	TGTGCCAGCAGATCCAGGGGGAACCCATATGTGGACGGCTACACCTTC
TRBV18	NA	TRBJ1-5	TRBD1	CASSLGQNQPQHF	TGTGCCAGCTCACTGGGACAGAATCAGCCCCAGCATTTT
TRBV12-3/TRBV12-4	NA	TRBJ1-1	TRBD1	CASSRQGGTEAFF	TGTGCCAGCAGCCGACAGGGGGGTACTGAAGCTTTCTTT
TRBV6-5	NA	TRBJ2-3	TRBD1	CASSNEGQGTDTQYF	TGTGCCAGCAGTAATGAGGGACAGGGCACAGATACGCAGTATTTT
TRBV19	NA	TRBJ1-2	NA	CASRGDYGYTF	TGTGCCAGTAGGGGAGACTATGGCTACACCTTC
TRBV6-6	once	TRBJ2-1	NA	CASSITRGGSYNEQFF	TGTGCCAGCAGCATAACGAGGGGGGGATCCTACAATGAGCAGTTCTTC
TRBV4-1	NA	TRBJ1-2	NA	CASSQVTQKEHGYTF	TGCGCCAGCAGCCAAGTGACCCAAAAGGAGCATGGCTACACCTTC
TRBV6-1	NA	TRBJ1-1	NA	CASSEGAGRVDPGPAEAFF	TGTGCCAGCAGTGAAGGGGCTGGGAGGGTCGACCCAGGGCCCGCTGAAGCTTTCTTT
TRBV5-1	NA	TRBJ1-2	TRBD1	CASSYDTGGTGGYTF	TGCGCCAGCAGCTACGATACAGGGGGAACGGGTGGCTACACCTTC
TRBV21-1	NA	TRBJ2-7	NA	CALGRHADTLTREQYF	TGTGCCCTCGGTCGGCACGCGGACACCCTAACTCGGGAGCAGTACTTC
TRBV19	NA	TRBJ1-2	NA	CASTIGGNGYTF	TGTGCCAGTACCATCGGCGGGAACGGCTACACCTTC
TRBV5-1	NA	TRBJ2-3	NA	CASSSSGHGTDTQYF	TGCGCCAGCAGCTCTTCGGGACACGGCACAGATACGCAGTATTTT
TRBV7-2	NA	TRBJ2-7	TRBD2	CASSLGGGYEQYF	TGTGCCAGCAGCTTGGGCGGGGGCTACGAGCAGTACTTC
TRBV7-2	NA	TRBJ1-2	NA	CASSLYDFYGYTF	TGTGCCAGCAGCTTATACGACTTCTATGGCTACACCTTC